The entry below describes one TCR beta chain. This sample was taken from a study of blood T cells in healthy people across ages. Per-sample yields of isolated PBMCs were at least 6.5 million. With a J-beta primer mix and a sample-barcoded 5' primer, a second PCR ran about 7 to 12 cycles. In TCRdb, the 5' RACE reads were re-called with MiXCR into one record per CDR3 protein. There are roughly 500,000 distinct CDR3 sequences in the sample; 27% occur only once, and approximately 17% lies in the top ten. The specimen sequenced was blood. This receptor was obtained from a woman between 70 and 85 years old in good health.

This chain's CDR3 is CASSQAAVALDTQYF. The CDR3, as DNA: TGCGCCAGCAGCCAAGCAGCCGTCGCGCTGGATACGCAGTATTTT. The J gene is TRBJ2-3, the V gene TRBV5-1; D is unclear. Germline values: CDR1 SGHRS, CDR2 YFSETQ. V was trimmed by 4 bases and J by 6 bases, leaving 18 bases between them. The CDR3 is 15 amino acids.